The 10 T cell receptor beta chains presented below share a single source sample, sequenced in a study of T cell clonality in common variable immunodeficiency. General study points: Reportedly, TCR beta sequences from common variable immunodeficiency showed fewer deletions and N-nucleotide insertions.

These TCRs' antigens remain unknown. Libraries were prepared by immunoSEQ multiplex PCR; TCRdb keeps only in-frame clonotypes and omits some of them. This repertoire lists around 19,000 clones without singletons; roughly 7% sits in the top ten. Sequenced input: peripheral blood mononuclear cells. The receptors here all came from a human donor with common variable immunodeficiency.

This clone was picked up a small number of times. The sequenced fragment ends 3 residues before the CDR3 boundary, so the rest is inferred from the germline J gene. The rearrangement uses TRBV19 and TRBJ1-5; TRBD1 might be the D (6 bases). CDR1 and CDR2 (germline): LNHDA, SQIVND (reference sequence). V was cut by 1 base and J by 0 bases, with 13 bases left in between. The CDR3 has 17 amino acids. The CDR3 here is CASSIVSGDNSNQPQHF. The CDR3 bases that were read are TGTGCCAGTAGTATAGTCTCAGGGGACAATAGCAATCAGCCC. The full variable domain, its missing parts supplied by reference TRBV19 and TRBJ1-5, is DGGITQSPKYLFRKEGQNVTLSCEQNLNHDAMYWYRQDPGQGLRLIYYSQIVNDFQKGDIAEGYSVSREKKESFPLTVTSAQKNPTAFYLCASSIVSGDNSNQPQHFGDGTRLSIL.

In regard to this clone: The CDR3 is cut off 3 residues early in the read; its end comes from the germline J gene. J is TRBJ1-2 and V is TRBV7-2, with TRBD1 as a possible D gene (6 bases). This CDR3 contains 13 residues. V lost 5 bases and J 6 bases, leaving 13 bases between the germline ends. CDR1 and CDR2 (germline): SGHTA, FQGNSA. The CDR3 region is CASSPTGLNGYTF. The CDR3 DNA, read in part, is TGTGCCAGCAGCCCTACAGGGTTGAATGGC.

Of note for this clone: The sequence runs out 3 residues before the end of the CDR3; the remainder is reconstructed from the germline J gene. This chain joins TRBV19 and TRBJ1-1; 9 bases are shared with TRBD1. Per the germline V gene, CDR1 is LNHDA and CDR2 is SQIVND (reference sequence). V dropped 8 bases and J dropped 1; count of bases not matched to a gene: 14. This CDR3 contains 17 residues. CDR3 residues: CASSTPGQGLSNTEAFF. CDR3 DNA, as far as it was read: TGTGCCAGTTCGACCCCCGGACAGGGGTTATCGAACACTGAA.

The table lists this clone with many counts. The observed sequence ends 3 residues before the CDR3 terminus, with the missing tail filled in from the germline J gene. This sequence joins TRBV20-1 and TRBJ2-7; TRBD1 agrees at 8 bases. This CDR3 spans 15 amino acids. J was trimmed by 2 bases and V by 0 bases; bases with no gene match: 6. Per germline, CDR1 DFQATT and CDR2 SNEGSKA (reference sequence). CDR3: CSARDVDRGPYEQYF. The sequenced part of the CDR3 DNA is TGCAGTGCTAGAGATGTTGACAGGGGACCCTACGAG.

On this clone: The observed sequence ends 3 residues before the CDR3 terminus, with the missing tail filled in from the germline J gene. The chain links TRBV5-4 to TRBJ2-5, with 10 nucleotides matching TRBD2. V lost 2 bases and J lost 2; bases outside the gene matches: 0. Germline V lookup: CDR1 SGHNT, CDR2 YYREEE (reference sequence). The CDR3 runs to 14 residues. Here the CDR3 reads CASSLAGGQETQYF. The sequenced CDR3 bases are TGTGCCAGCAGCTTAGCGGGGGGGCAAGAGACC.

This clone was recorded at least ten times. The sequenced fragment ends 3 residues before the CDR3 boundary, so the rest is inferred from the germline J gene. The chain recombines TRBV30 with TRBJ2-1, with TRBD2 matching over 7 bases. This CDR3 is built from 13 residues. Germline values: CDR1 GTSNPN, CDR2 SVGIG (reference sequence). J was trimmed by 8 bases and V by 0 bases; bases with no gene match: 4. CDR3 sequence: CAWSVGSGDEQFF. The part of the CDR3 DNA that was read is TGTGCCTGGAGTGTGGGAAGCGGGGATGAG.

This clone has more than one count but fewer than ten. The CDR3 extends 3 residues past the end of the read, so its final part is completed from the germline J gene. This chain links TRBV5-1 with TRBJ1-3; 8 bases line up with TRBD1. This CDR3 spans 15 amino acids. Germline V gene lookup returns CDR1 SGHRS and CDR2 YFSETQ. The J segment lost 4 bases and the V segment lost 6 bases, leaving 9 bases of the junction unmatched. The CDR3 DNA, read in part, is TGCGCCAGCACCTGGGCAGGGGGCGACGGAAACACC. As protein: CASTWAGGDGNT. The CDR3 as a whole reads CASTWAGGDGNTIYF. Filled out from reference TRBV5-1 and TRBJ1-3, the complete variable domain reads KAGVTQTPRYLIKTRGQQVTLSCSPISGHRSVSWYQQTPGQGLQFLFEYFSETQRNKGNFPGRFSGRQFSNSRSEMNVSTLELGDSALYLCASTWAGGDGNTIYFGEGSWLTVV.

The CDR3 spells CASSGRGLPSYEQYF. Partial CDR3 DNA: TGTGCCAGCAGCGGCCGGGGACTACCCTCCTACGAG. The rearrangement uses TRBV13 and TRBJ2-7; 7 nucleotides align to TRBD2. The CDR3 end is not reached by the read, which stops 3 residues before it; the germline J gene fills it in. CDR3 length: 15 residues. From germline, CDR1 is PRHDT and CDR2 FYEKMQ (reference sequence). V dropped 5 bases and J dropped 0; count of bases not matched to a gene: 7.

This clone was observed a handful of times. The CDR3 is cut off 3 residues early in the read; its end comes from the germline J gene. The V gene is TRBV5-1, the J gene TRBJ1-3; D remains unclear. CDR3 length: 16 amino acids. The germline gives CDR1 SGHRS, CDR2 YFSETQ. Trimming shortened V by 1 base and J by 4 bases, and 15 bases separated the two germline ends. The sequenced part of the CDR3 DNA is TGCGCCAGCAGCTTGAATGCGAGATTAAGCGGAAACACC. This codes for CASSLNARLSGNT. The full CDR3 protein is CASSLNARLSGNTIYF. Together with reference TRBV5-1 and TRBJ1-3, the CDR3 gives the full variable domain: KAGVTQTPRYLIKTRGQQVTLSCSPISGHRSVSWYQQTPGQGLQFLFEYFSETQRNKGNFPGRFSGRQFSNSRSEMNVSTLELGDSALYLCASSLNARLSGNTIYFGEGSWLTVV.

There are a few counts of this clone. The read ends 3 residues early relative to the CDR3; the germline J gene fills the gap. This rearrangement joins TRBV4-2 to TRBJ2-7; the D gene is possibly TRBD2 (7 bases). The CDR3 has 17 amino acids. CDR1 and CDR2 (germline): LGHNA, YNFKEQ. The ends were cut back, 4 bases at V and 0 bases at J, with 19 bases in the middle. The sequenced part of the CDR3 DNA is TGTGCCAGCAGCCCGAGGGGGGGACCCGGCCCCTCCTACGAG. Protein: CASSPRGGPGPSYE. The complete CDR3 protein is CASSPRGGPGPSYEQYF.